One and the same sample provided the 18 T cell receptor beta chains below, sequenced in a study of identical twins. One entry per CDR3 protein, called by TCRdb with MiXCR from the 5' RACE reads. The sample contains approximately 670,000 distinct CDR3 sequences, roughly 6.2% of which appear only once. Sequenced material: naive T cells sorted from blood. The receptor source for this set is a man between 18 and 35 years old in good health.

This clonotype was seen only a few times. Written as DNA, the CDR3 is TGTGCCAGCGGACTCCGAGGGACAGGGCTAGGGAATGAGCAGTTCTTC. Protein: CASGLRGTGLGNEQFF. V is TRBV7-8 and J is TRBJ2-1; 9 bases align to TRBD1. The CDR3 is made up of 16 amino acids. The V gene end was trimmed by 8 bases and the J gene end by 7 bases; junction bases not matched to a gene: 15. Germline CDR1 is SGHVS and CDR2 is FQNEAQ.

This clonotype was seen ten or more times. This rearrangement joins TRBV5-6 to TRBJ2-5, with D hard to call. Trimming left V 2 bases short and J 4 bases short, with 12 bases between. The CDR3 consists of 14 residues. The germline gives CDR1 SGHDT, CDR2 YYEEEE. CDR3 nucleotides: TGTGCCAGCAGCTTACGTCACCTAAGAGAGACCCAGTACTTC. Protein sequence: CASSLRHLRETQYF.

In its sample, this clonotype was seen many times. The V and J genes are TRBV10-3 and TRBJ2-1; TRBD2 agrees at 7 bases. The V and J ends lost 6 bases and 6 bases, in that order; junction bases with no gene match: 5. From germline, CDR1 is ENHRY and CDR2 SYGVKD. This CDR3 comprises 13 residues. The CDR3 DNA sequence: TGTGCCATCAGCCCCGGGACTACCAATGAGCAGTTCTTC. Protein sequence: CAISPGTTNEQFF.

At least ten counts were recorded for this clonotype. V is TRBV7-2 and J is TRBJ2-1, with 7 bases fitting TRBD2. Trimming at V came to 4 bases and at J to 6 bases, leaving 9 bases not matched to a gene. Germline loops: CDR1 SGHTA, CDR2 FQGNSA. The CDR3 length is 15 residues. The CDR3 sequence: CASSSKAGMVNEQFF. For the CDR3, the DNA is TGTGCCAGCAGCTCTAAAGCGGGAATGGTCAATGAGCAGTTCTTC.

This clonotype was counted at least ten times. The J gene is TRBJ1-4, the V gene TRBV27, with a weak D call TRBD1 (6 bases). Trimming left V 1 base short and J 5 bases short, with 14 bases between. The CDR3 has 16 amino acids. Germline lookup yields CDR1 MNHEY and CDR2 SMNVEV (reference sequence). The CDR3 here is CASSLYTARGNEKLFF. The CDR3 bases are TGTGCCAGCAGTTTATACACGGCAAGGGGGAATGAAAAACTGTTTTTT.

This clonotype has only a few counts. The chain combines TRBV5-1 with TRBJ2-3, with 7 bases fitting TRBD2. This CDR3 comprises 14 residues. Germline V lookup: CDR1 SGHRS, CDR2 YFSETQ. The V and J ends lost 3 bases and 3 bases, in that order; junction bases with no gene match: 4. CDR3 DNA: TGCGCCAGCAGCTGGCGGACTAGTACAGATACGCAGTATTTT. This codes for CASSWRTSTDTQYF. Based on the CDR3 plus reference TRBV5-1 and TRBJ2-3, the full variable domain is KAGVTQTPRYLIKTRGQQVTLSCSPISGHRSVSWYQQTPGQGLQFLFEYFSETQRNKGNFPGRFSGRQFSNSRSEMNVSTLELGDSALYLCASSWRTSTDTQYFGPGTRLTVL.

At least ten counts were recorded for this clonotype. The chain recombines TRBV5-1 with TRBJ1-3, with 7 bases matching TRBD1. The J segment lost 0 bases and the V segment lost 7 bases, leaving 7 bases of the junction unmatched. CDR3 length: 15 residues. CDR1 SGHRS and CDR2 YFSETQ come from the germline V gene. Here the CDR3 DNA reads TGCGCCAGCGGCCAAGGGACAGTCTCTGGAAACACCATATATTTT. As protein: CASGQGTVSGNTIYF.

The chain combines TRBV25-1 with TRBJ2-2; the D call may be TRBD1 or TRBD2 (5 bases each). Trimming removed 10 bases from V and 3 bases from J, with 15 bases in between. The CDR3 is made up of 14 amino acids. Germline V gene lookup returns CDR1 MGHDK and CDR2 SYGVNS. CDR3 residues: CANLMTADTGELFF. As DNA, the CDR3 is TGTGCCAACCTGATGACAGCGGACACCGGGGAGCTGTTTTTT.

This clonotype was seen at least ten times. The chain couples TRBV28 to TRBJ2-1, with TRBD2 matching 10 bases. With 8 bases clipped from V and 8 bases from J, the junction kept 9 bases outside the gene matches. This CDR3 has 14 residues. Germline V CDR1 and CDR2: MDHEN, SYDVKM. The DNA for the CDR3 is TGTGCCAGCTGTCTAGCGGGAGTTCGGGATGAGCAGTTCTTC. This gives the protein CASCLAGVRDEQFF.

This clonotype was picked up a small number of times. The chain uses TRBV15 and TRBJ1-2; D is ambiguous. V lost 0 bases to trimming and J lost 6 bases, with 17 bases between them. Per germline, CDR1 LNHNV and CDR2 YYDKDF (reference sequence). This CDR3 is 16 amino acids long. The CDR3 DNA is TGTGCCACCAGCAGAGATTATGCCCCAACGAGGCATGGCTACACCTTC. Residues: CATSRDYAPTRHGYTF.

This clonotype was seen a handful of times. V gene TRBV6-5 combines with J gene TRBJ2-5; 8 nucleotides agree with TRBD2. Losses at the gene ends were 1 base for V and 1 base for J; bases not matched to a gene: 11. From germline, CDR1 is MNHEY and CDR2 SVGAGI. The length of the CDR3 is 18 residues. CDR3 nucleotides: TGTGCCAGCAGTTACTTATCACGAGCGGGAGACCCCCAAGAGACCCAGTACTTC. The encoded protein is CASSYLSRAGDPQETQYF.

The J gene is TRBJ1-6, the V gene TRBV18; D unresolved. The CDR3 is 15 amino acids. With 3 bases removed from V and 5 bases from J, the gap between germline ends came to 11 bases. Germline lookup yields CDR1 KGHSH and CDR2 LQKENI. This CDR3 reads CASSPPGGHNSPLHF. The CDR3, as DNA: TGTGCCAGCTCACCCCCGGGAGGCCATAATTCACCCCTCCACTTT. The full variable domain, in which reference TRBV18 and TRBJ1-6 provide the parts outside the CDR3, is NAGVMQNPRHLVRRRGQEARLRCSPMKGHSHVYWYRQLPEEGLKFMVYLQKENIIDESGMPKERFSAEFPKEGPSILRIQQVVRGDSAAYFCASSPPGGHNSPLHFGNGTRLTVT.

V usage is TRBV12-5 and J usage is TRBJ1-1; no definite D call. Germline-derived CDR1 and CDR2 are LGHNT and FRNRAP. The CDR3 is made up of 14 amino acids. The V end was cut by 1 base, the J end by 2 bases, with 8 bases between. As DNA, the CDR3 is TGTGCTAGTGGTTTGGCTAGAGCCAACACTGAAGCTTTCTTT. It specifies CASGLARANTEAFF.

The chain links TRBV20-1 to TRBJ2-5, with TRBD1 matching over 8 bases. V trimming: 1 base; J trimming: 5 bases; junction bases outside the gene matches: 6. Germline loops: CDR1 DFQATT, CDR2 SNEGSKA (reference sequence). This CDR3 spans 14 amino acids. CDR3 sequence: CSARVATGDETQYF. In DNA, the CDR3 is TGCAGTGCTAGAGTGGCGACAGGGGACGAGACCCAGTACTTC.

The genes are TRBV29-1 and TRBJ2-2, with D perhaps matching TRBD1 (6 bases). The CDR3 has 16 residues. The germline V gene encodes CDR1 SQVTM and CDR2 ANQGSEA. V was cut by 4 bases and J by 1 base, with 16 bases left in between. CDR3 sequence reads: CSVAPGWGRNTGELFF. The CDR3 DNA reads as TGCAGCGTTGCCCCAGGATGGGGGCGGAACACCGGGGAGCTGTTTTTT.

This clonotype occurred many times. The chain employs TRBV29-1 and TRBJ2-7; no definite D call. Trimming left V 8 bases short and J 0 bases short, with 20 bases between. The CDR3 extends over 15 amino acids. Germline V CDR1 and CDR2: SQVTM, ANQGSEA. CDR3 in DNA: TGCAGCTCATTCGGACCCACTTCATCCTCCTACGAGCAGTACTTC. It translates to CSSFGPTSSSYEQYF.

This rearrangement joins TRBV28 to TRBJ1-4; TRBD1 agrees at 7 bases. From germline, CDR1 is MDHEN and CDR2 SYDVKM. Losses at the gene ends were 2 bases for V and 13 bases for J; bases not matched to a gene: 4. This CDR3 contains 12 residues. CDR3 sequence (DNA): TGTGCCAGCAGTTTACGACAGGGCGTACTGTTTTTT. This translates into CASSLRQGVLFF.

This clonotype was seen ten or more times. V gene TRBV29-1 combines with J gene TRBJ2-3, with D unresolved. This CDR3 is 13 amino acids long. Trimming took 5 bases from V and 5 from J, leaving 14 bases between them. CDR1 SQVTM and CDR2 ANQGSEA come from the germline V gene. The CDR3 sequence: CSVRALRGDTQYF. The CDR3 DNA reads TGCAGCGTTAGAGCCTTACGAGGAGATACGCAGTATTTT.